The present T cell receptor beta chain was sequenced within a study of response to subunit inactivated influenza vaccine. One entry per CDR3 protein, called by TCRdb with MiXCR from the RT-PCR reads. This sample has hundreds of thousands of distinct CDR3 sequences; approximately 14% occur once, and the top ten carry roughly 11%. J gave up 6 bases and V 5 bases, and 8 bases lay outside the gene matches. Germline V gene data show CDR1 as SGHTA and CDR2 as FQGNSA. The CDR3 has 15 amino acids. Broader study findings: Authors suggested each seasonal influenza vaccination recruits few new T cells.

With respect to this clonotype: Its antigen is not identified.

The chain links TRBV7-2 to TRBJ2-1, with 9 bases that match TRBD1. The sample in question was PBMCs from blood, obtained approximately 13 days after vaccination. The TCR originated in a man aged 50 to 60 who received an inactivated influenza vaccine. CDR3 DNA: TGTGCCAGCAGCCCTTCCGGGACAGGGTCCAATGAGCAGTTCTTC. It is translated as CASSPSGTGSNEQFF. Using reference TRBV7-2 and TRBJ2-1 for the parts outside the CDR3, the full variable domain is GAGVSQSPSNKVTEKGKDVELRCDPISGHTALYWYRQSLGQGLEFLIYFQGNSAPDKSGLPSDRFSAERTGGSVSTLTIQRTQQEDSAVYLCASSPSGTGSNEQFFGPGTRLTVL.